Below, one T cell receptor (beta chain) is given with its context. Its antigen is not yet known. Nothing much larger sits one base from this clone, and base qualities are not available. The CDR3 sequence holds 11 residues, the cysteine and phenylalanine included. CDR3 DNA is the only sequence kept; it has 33 bases, read in frame from the first base. Trimming removed 3 bases from V and 7 bases from J, leaving 6 bases between the germline ends. CDR1 and CDR2 (DFQATT, SNEGSKA) derive from the germline V gene (reference sequence). The source of the sample is a study of cytomegalovirus exposure and HLA in healthy donors (dated by TCRdb to the late 2010s). With respect to the entire study: According to a later analysis, the 120 validation repertoires were produced on the same platform as the approximately 600 repertoires of the first cohort. The study aimed to test whether signatures of past pathogen exposure could be identified by cataloging public T cell receptors. Besides the first cohort of some 670 subjects, a separate validation cohort made up of 95 to 150 different subjects was used. The study combined high-throughput TCR immunosequencing, statistical association of individual TCRs with disease status, and machine learning to predict cytomegalovirus infection status.

General findings and caveats noted by the study authors: In a later analysis, TCRs clustered in the first cohort were found to also tend to co-occur in the roughly 120 validation repertoires, with approximately 95% of cluster scores above 0. A total of about 180 TCR beta chains were listed by the study as associated with cytomegalovirus. A later analysis lacked HLA typing for the validation cohort, so it scored co-occurrence in that cohort across all 120 or so repertoires. Across donors, most TCR sequences were observed very rarely, whereas some public TCRs were present in many individuals. In vitro tests confirmed that a few of the cytomegalovirus-associated TCR beta chains recognize cytomegalovirus antigens. According to the authors, the approach could potentially be generalized to other disease states and immunological phenotypes. Cytomegalovirus status was reported to be diagnosed by the classifier with high specificity and sensitivity in both the original and validation cohorts.

Receptors were amplified or captured by the immunoSEQ multiplex PCR assay. For the original study's pipeline: A statistical classification framework was developed to diagnose cytomegalovirus status using the catalog of TCR beta chain sequences. TCRdb limited this immuneACCESS table to in-frame rearrangements with V and J called. A share of clones is missing; checked studies link under half to unresolved V genes, and the rest is unexplained. That table is the source of V, J and clone size, and D and trimming were worked out from the DNA. This sample lists 200,000 to 250,000 clones; 70% to 90% were detected once. About 2.9% of the sample rests with the top ten. Donors formed part of the validation cohort, which comprised 120 subjects and was distinct from the first cohort of fewer than 750 subjects.

Sequenced material: PBMCs. This clonotype was sampled from a woman aged 18-29 years in good health and CMV-seronegative. This sequence uses TRBV20-1 and TRBJ1-4; the D gene lacks a confident call. The CDR3 protein: CSARSGEKLFF. The sequenced DNA is TGCAGTGCTAGGTCCGGTGAAAAACTGTTTTTT.